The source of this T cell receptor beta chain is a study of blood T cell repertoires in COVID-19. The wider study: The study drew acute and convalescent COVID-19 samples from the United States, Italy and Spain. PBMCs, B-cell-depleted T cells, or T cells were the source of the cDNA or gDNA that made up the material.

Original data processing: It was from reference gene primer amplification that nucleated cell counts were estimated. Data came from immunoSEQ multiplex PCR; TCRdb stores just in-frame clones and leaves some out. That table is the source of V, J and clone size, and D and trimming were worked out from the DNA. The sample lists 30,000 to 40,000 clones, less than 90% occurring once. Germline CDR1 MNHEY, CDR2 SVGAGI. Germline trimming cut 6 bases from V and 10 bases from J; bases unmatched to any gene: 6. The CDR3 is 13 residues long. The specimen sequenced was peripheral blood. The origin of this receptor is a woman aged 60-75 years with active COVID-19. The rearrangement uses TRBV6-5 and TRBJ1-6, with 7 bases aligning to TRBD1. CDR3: CASSTGAYSPLHF. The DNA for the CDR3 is TGTGCCAGCAGCACAGGGGCCTACTCACCCCTCCACTTT.